The clone carrying this TCR beta chain is a singleton in its sample. As yet, its antigen is unknown. Assay: immunoSEQ multiplex PCR; the TCRdb copy retains only in-frame clones and omits some. The repertoire holds approximately 70,000 clones, with around 90% as singletons. This CDR3 contains 16 residues. V dropped 6 bases and J dropped 5 bases, with 22 bases sitting between them. Germline CDR1 and CDR2: LGHNT and FRNRAP. This sample was taken from a study of OX40 agonist ivuxolimab in advanced cancers. At the level of the study: Patients in dose escalation had liver, melanoma, kidney or head and neck cancers. Eligibility admitted prior anti-PD-1, anti-PD-L1 or anti-CTLA-4 therapy; around 42% had some. Study-level points and caveats: In the expanded peripheral T cells, antigen specificity was never determined. Researchers report that CD8+ T cells had, on average, more expanded clones than CD4+.

The V and J genes are TRBV12-5 and TRBJ1-1; D ambiguous. This TCR was sampled from an adult with an advanced solid tumor such as melanoma, head and neck, liver or kidney cancer. The starting material was CD4+ or CD8+ T cells sorted from blood, obtained in a trial of the OX40 agonist ivuxolimab. The CDR3: CASGIRGAPAGTEAFF. The DNA for the CDR3 is TGTGCTAGTGGCATTCGAGGAGCCCCAGCGGGGACTGAAGCTTTCTTT.